This TCR beta chain was sequenced for a study of shared clonotypes between healthy human individuals. CDR3 size: 14 residues. V dropped 0 bases and J dropped 2 bases, with 9 bases sitting between them. CDR1 and CDR2 (germline): SGDLS, YYNGEE. CD45RO-negative, CCR7-positively selected cells formed the naive CD8 fraction, excluding terminally differentiated effector memory CD45RA+ cells. Sequencing used immunoSEQ multiplex PCR; TCRdb keeps in-frame clones, though not all of them. Of more than 550,000 clones in the sample, 92% are singletons; the top ten hold nearly 25%. The origin of this receptor is a young man in good health. The chain recombines TRBV9 with TRBJ2-7; D remains ambiguous. Sequenced sample: naive CD8+ T cells sorted from blood. The DNA for the CDR3 is TGTGCCAGCAGCGTAGCTTTGGCAACCTACGAGCAGTACTTC. Its protein product is CASSVALATYEQYF.